This T cell receptor beta chain is from a study of T-cell reconstitution after alpha-beta-depleted transplantation in children. General study points: The study reportedly traced alpha-beta T cells about two months after transplant to several hundred expanded graft clones. The main origin of T-cell counts and diversity one year after transplant was newly produced T cells. The origin of high day-60 TCRbeta diversity in some patients lay in surviving recipient T cells and thymic progenitors.

This clonotype showed up just a few times. Its antigen is not identified. The TCRbeta library was prepared with unique molecular identifiers. TCRdb reprocessed the PCR reads via MiXCR and lists one record per CDR3 protein. The profile shows 610,000 or so distinct CDR3 sequences, roughly a quarter of them singletons. The material sequenced was PBMCs, taken before TCRalphabeta/CD19-depleted stem cell transplant. This receptor was identified in a boy in the first two years of life with Wiskott-Aldrich syndrome, due to receive a stem cell transplant.

In nucleotides, the CDR3 is TGCAGTGCTAGTAACGGACTAGCAGGCAAGTTCTTC. Translating gives CSASNGLAGKFF. The V gene is TRBV20-1, the J gene TRBJ2-1; 8 nucleotides match TRBD2. V was clipped by 3 bases and J by 14 bases; unmatched bases: 9. The germline gives CDR1 DFQATT, CDR2 SNEGSKA (reference sequence). The CDR3 consists of 12 residues.